Here is one T cell receptor (beta chain) with its context. In the original workflow: Counts of nucleated cells, estimated from reference gene primer amplification, were obtained. This table comes from immunoSEQ multiplex PCR, and its TCRdb copy is limited to in-frame clones, with some not included. V and J calls and clone size come straight from that table; D and trimming were deduced from the DNA. The sample holds some 110,000 clones; about four fifths are singletons and the top ten take 3.5% to 5.5%. This sample was included in a study of blood T cell repertoires in COVID-19. On the study more broadly: Sites across the United States, Italy and Spain contributed samples from acute and convalescent COVID-19. Sample material is recorded as cDNA or gDNA derived from T cells, B-cell-depleted T cells, or PBMCs.

CDR1 and CDR2 (germline): DFQATT, SNEGSKA (reference sequence). This CDR3 spans 11 amino acids. V lost 3 bases, J lost 9 bases, and 11 bases lay in between. The source material was peripheral blood. This clonotype originated in a woman in her seventies with acute or convalescent COVID-19. V and J are TRBV20-1 and TRBJ1-2; possibly TRBD1 for D (5 bases). The CDR3 loop reads CSASNGGSYTF. In nucleotides, the CDR3 is TGCAGTGCTAGTAACGGGGGTAGCTACACCTTC.